The clone carrying this T cell receptor beta chain was counted between two and nine times. The ends were cut back, 4 bases at V and 5 bases at J, with 10 bases in the middle. Germline values: CDR1 SGDLS, CDR2 YYNGEE. This CDR3 is 13 amino acids long. These data come from a study of T cell repertoires in cytomegalovirus infection. TCRdb reanalysed the reads using MiXCR and keeps one entry per CDR3 protein. The sample holds hundreds of thousands of distinct CDR3 sequences; 35% to 40% are singletons and the top ten take 2.5% to 3.5%. The sequenced material came from PBMCs. The chain couples TRBV9 to TRBJ2-1; D is perhaps TRBD1 (5 bases). The TCR sequence derives from a human donor in good health (CMV status not recorded). Some clones in this sample may be carry-over from other donors' samples. This CDR3 reads CASSRGEDNEQFF. As DNA, the CDR3 is TGTGCCAGCAGCAGGGGCGAGGACAATGAGCAGTTCTTC.